These 29 T cell receptor beta chains were all obtained from the same sample, sequenced in a study of blood T cell repertoires in COVID-19. Here immunoSEQ multiplex PCR was the method, and the copy in TCRdb shows in-frame clones only, minus some. The sample lists 60,000 or so clones, 74% occurring once. The sample comprised peripheral blood. The receptor set was obtained from a woman of 80 years or more with acute or convalescent COVID-19.

This chain links TRBV5-5 with TRBJ2-2; 9 bases line up with TRBD2. V was clipped by 2 bases and J by 2 bases; unmatched bases: 4. CDR1 is SGHKS and CDR2 is YYEKEE in the germline V gene (reference sequence). The CDR3 totals 16 residues. The chain's CDR3 is CASSFASGTNTGELFF. CDR3 in DNA: TGTGCCAGCAGCTTTGCTAGCGGGACCAACACCGGGGAGCTGTTTTTT.

The CDR3 DNA reads TGTGCCAGCAGCCGGAGCGGACCCCTCACTAATGAAAAACTGTTTTTT. Translation: CASSRSGPLTNEKLFF. This chain joins TRBV7-2 and TRBJ1-4; D is undetermined. The V gene's germline CDR1 is SGHTA and CDR2 FQGNSA. The CDR3 length is 16 residues. V was cut by 5 bases and J by 2 bases, with 15 bases left in between.

The chain uses TRBV6-2 or TRBV6-3 and TRBJ2-1; 7 bases agree with TRBD1. V trimming: 6 bases; J trimming: 13 bases; junction bases outside the gene matches: 6. Germline CDR1 MNHEY, CDR2 SVGEGT. CDR3 size: 11 residues. The CDR3 DNA sequence: TGTGCCAGCAGCCGCTGGGACAGTCAGTTCTTC. Encoded protein: CASSRWDSQFF.

This chain uses TRBV28 with TRBJ2-7; 12 positions agree with TRBD2. This CDR3 is 15 amino acids long. Trimming removed 2 bases from V and 2 bases from J; junction bases left unmatched: 1. Germline CDR1 is MDHEN and CDR2 is SYDVKM. The CDR3 reads CASSLGLAGTYEQYF. The CDR3 DNA is TGTGCCAGCAGTTTAGGACTAGCGGGAACCTACGAGCAGTACTTC.

With respect to this clone: The conserved closing phenylalanine or tryptophan is absent in this CDR3, likely reflecting a read error. No DNA is shown, since the ends of the CDR3 on it are uncertain; the CDR3 is the one TCRdb lists. This chain uses TRBV3-1 (or the pseudogene TRBV3-2) with TRBJ1-1. Including both end residues, the CDR3 is 13 amino acids long. The germline CDR1 and CDR2 sequences are LGHDT and YNNKEL (reference sequence). The CDR3 loop is CASSRNWERPIFV.

This chain uses TRBV7-2 with TRBJ2-3, with 12 bases matching TRBD2. J lost 0 bases, V lost 8 bases, and 9 bases had no gene match. In germline, CDR1 is SGHTA, CDR2 FQGNSA. The CDR3 is 17 amino acids. The CDR3 sequence is CASRPGLAGLSTDTQYF. In DNA, the CDR3 is TGTGCCAGCCGACCGGGACTAGCGGGCCTTAGCACAGATACGCAGTATTTT.

V gene TRBV3-1 (or the pseudogene TRBV3-2) combines with J gene TRBJ1-6; 8 bases align to TRBD1. CDR1 LGHDT and CDR2 YNNKEL come from the germline V gene (reference sequence). The CDR3 extends over 14 amino acids. Trimming took 5 bases from V and 6 from J; bases not matched to a gene: 3. The CDR3 loop reads CASSGTGPNSPLHF. DNA of the CDR3: TGTGCCAGCAGCGGGACAGGACCTAATTCACCCCTCCACTTT.

The rearrangement uses TRBV6-5 and TRBJ2-5; D may be TRBD2 (5 bases). Germline lookup yields CDR1 MNHEY and CDR2 SVGAGI. V lost 3 bases to trimming and J lost 5 bases, with 16 bases between them. The CDR3 totals 15 residues. The CDR3 is CASSYSPGILETQYF. Here the CDR3 DNA reads TGTGCCAGCAGTTATTCCCCCGGGATCCTTGAGACCCAGTACTTC.

This sequence joins TRBV27 and TRBJ2-7, with TRBD2 matching 13 bases. Germline V lookup: CDR1 MNHEY, CDR2 SMNVEV (reference sequence). CDR3 size: 15 residues. The junction had 4 bases not matched to a gene; V was cut back by 3 bases and J by 5 bases. CDR3 residues: CASSFWGTSGDEQYF. The CDR3 DNA follows: TGTGCCAGCAGTTTTTGGGGGACTAGCGGGGACGAGCAGTACTTC.

This chain uses TRBV27 with TRBJ2-2, with D hard to call. Per the germline V gene, CDR1 is MNHEY and CDR2 is SMNVEV (reference sequence). CDR3 length equals 17 residues. The ends were cut back, 2 bases at V and 3 bases at J, with 16 bases in the middle. This CDR3 reads CASSLRVPGSYTGELFF. The CDR3, as DNA: TGTGCCAGCAGTTTACGTGTGCCAGGCAGCTACACCGGGGAGCTGTTTTTT.

This clone occurred a few times. The V call is TRBV11-2, the J call TRBJ2-7; 10 bases match TRBD2. J lost 2 bases, V lost 7 bases, and 5 bases had no gene match. Germline V lookup: CDR1 SGHAT, CDR2 FQNNGV. The CDR3 extends over 14 amino acids. This CDR3 is CASTRAGGAYEQYF. The DNA for the CDR3 is TGTGCCAGCACCAGAGCGGGAGGGGCCTACGAGCAGTACTTC.

The CDR3 spells CASSPWTGGAYNEKLFF. The CDR3 DNA reads as TGTGCCAGCAGCCCATGGACAGGGGGGGCCTATAATGAAAAACTGTTTTTT. V and J are TRBV9 and TRBJ1-4, with 10 bases that match TRBD1. Germline assignment: CDR1 SGDLS and CDR2 YYNGEE. Trimming removed 4 bases from V and 4 bases from J; junction bases left unmatched: 10. The CDR3 runs 17 residues.

The J gene is TRBJ1-2, the V gene TRBV28; 10 nucleotides agree with TRBD1. The germline CDR1 and CDR2 sequences are MDHEN and SYDVKM. J lost 4 bases, V lost 10 bases, and 3 bases had no gene match. The CDR3 totals 12 residues. The CDR3 DNA reads as TGTGCCAACAGGGACAGGGGCTATGGCTACACCTTC. This sequence encodes CANRDRGYGYTF.

The gene calls are TRBV19 and TRBJ1-5, with 7 positions matching TRBD1. The J segment lost 1 base and the V segment lost 5 bases, leaving 5 bases of the junction unmatched. Germline V CDR1 and CDR2: LNHDA, SQIVND (reference sequence). The CDR3 is 15 residues long. The CDR3 nucleotides read TGTGCCAGTAGTTTAGGGGGCCTAAGCAATCAGCCCCAGCATTTT. This encodes CASSLGGLSNQPQHF.

The CDR3 reads CASSYSPGTANEKLFF. The CDR3 nucleotides are TGTGCCAGCAGTTACTCCCCCGGGACAGCTAATGAAAAACTGTTTTTT. The rearrangement links TRBV6-5 to TRBJ1-4; 7 nucleotides match TRBD1. This CDR3 is 16 amino acids long. The germline gives CDR1 MNHEY, CDR2 SVGAGI. V shed 0 bases, J shed 3 bases, and the junction held 4 bases outside the gene matches.

The gene calls are TRBV30 and TRBJ2-3, with TRBD1 matching over 8 bases. CDR1 and CDR2 from the germline V gene are GTSNPN and SVGIG (reference sequence). V lost 3 bases and J lost 3; bases outside the gene matches: 5. This CDR3 spans 14 amino acids. The CDR3 protein is CAWRKQGATDTQYF. DNA for the CDR3: TGTGCCTGGAGAAAGCAGGGGGCGACAGATACGCAGTATTTT.

This chain joins TRBV25-1 and TRBJ1-2, with 7 bases that match TRBD1. The V gene end was trimmed by 4 bases and the J gene end by 7 bases; junction bases not matched to a gene: 3. CDR1 is MGHDK, CDR2 SYGVNS, per germline. CDR3 length: 12 amino acids. The CDR3 spells CASSGWDSGYTF. CDR3 in DNA: TGTGCCAGCAGTGGATGGGACAGTGGCTACACCTTC.

This clone was picked up one time. In DNA, the CDR3 is TGTGCCAGCAGCTCCCTTTTTGCGGGAGGTGAGCAGTTCTTC. This sequence encodes CASSSLFAGGEQFF. The genes are TRBV14 and TRBJ2-1, with TRBD2 matching over 8 bases. The J segment lost 9 bases and the V segment lost 5 bases, leaving 9 bases of the junction unmatched. This CDR3 comprises 14 residues. Germline loops: CDR1 SGHDN, CDR2 FVKESK.

The gene calls are TRBV28 and TRBJ2-3; 8 bases map to TRBD2. Germline V gene lookup returns CDR1 MDHEN and CDR2 SYDVKM. The V gene end was trimmed by 4 bases and the J gene end by 2 bases; junction bases not matched to a gene: 5. This CDR3 spans 15 amino acids. CDR3 sequence: CASSSLAGLTDTQYF. The CDR3 coding sequence is TGTGCCAGCAGTTCCTTAGCGGGACTCACAGATACGCAGTATTTT.

V gene TRBV9 combines with J gene TRBJ2-6; TRBD2 might be the D (5 bases). The ends were cut back, 0 bases at V and 0 bases at J, with 10 bases in the middle. Germline CDR1 is SGDLS and CDR2 is YYNGEE. The CDR3 loop spans 17 amino acids. The CDR3 DNA reads TGTGCCAGCAGCGTAGAGTCCCGGGGCTCTGGGGCCAACGTCCTGACTTTC. It yields the protein CASSVESRGSGANVLTF.

The gene calls are TRBV14 and TRBJ2-2, with D possibly being TRBD2 (6 bases). V lost 4 bases, J lost 6 bases, and 18 bases lay in between. The CDR3 has 16 amino acids. Germline V gene sequence: CDR1 SGHDN, CDR2 FVKESK. The CDR3 protein is CASSLAGRPLAGELFF. CDR3 nucleotides: TGTGCCAGCAGCCTTGCGGGACGACCGTTGGCCGGGGAGCTGTTTTTT. The full variable domain, its missing parts supplied by reference TRBV14 and TRBJ2-2, is EAGVTQFPSHSVIEKGQTVTLRCDPISGHDNLYWYRRVMGKEIKFLLHFVKESKQDESGMPNNRFLAERTGGTYSTLKVQPAELEDSGVYFCASSLAGRPLAGELFFGEGSRLTVL.

The J gene is TRBJ2-3, the V gene TRBV19, with TRBD2 matching over 7 bases. The CDR3 is 13 residues long. CDR1 LNHDA and CDR2 SQIVND come from the germline V gene (reference sequence). CDR3 coding DNA: TGTGCTAGTCGCGGGAGAATGTCAGATACGCAGTATTTT. Translation gives CASRGRMSDTQYF. The full variable domain, rest sourced from reference TRBV19 and TRBJ2-3, is DGGITQSPKYLFRKEGQNVTLSCEQNLNHDAMYWYRQDPGQGLRLIYYSQIVNDFQKGDIAEGYSVSREKKESFPLTVTSAQKNPTAFYLCASRGRMSDTQYFGPGTRLTVL.

V is TRBV4-1 and J is TRBJ1-1; D ambiguous. Germline V gene sequence: CDR1 MGHRA, CDR2 YSYEKL. The CDR3 sequence is 17 residues long. V lost 1 base to trimming and J lost 1 base, with 16 bases between them. This chain's CDR3 is CASSQVEEGSANTEAFF. The CDR3 nucleotides are TGCGCCAGCAGCCAAGTTGAGGAGGGCTCCGCGAACACTGAAGCTTTCTTT.

This clone came up a few times. The chain joins TRBV4-3 to TRBJ2-2; 10 bases are shared with TRBD2. The germline gives CDR1 LGHNA, CDR2 YSLEER. The CDR3 spans 17 residues. V shed 5 bases and J 4 bases; nucleotides not matched to a gene: 10. The DNA for the CDR3 is TGCGCCAGCAGCAAAAGCCTACTAGCGGGACCCACCGGGGAGCTGTTTTTT. Its translation is CASSKSLLAGPTGELFF.

The rearrangement joins TRBV27 to TRBJ1-4; D might be TRBD1 (6 bases). V was cut by 4 bases and J by 8 bases, with 17 bases left in between. CDR3 size: 15 residues. Germline V gene lookup returns CDR1 MNHEY and CDR2 SMNVEV (reference sequence). The CDR3 sequence: CASSSRGSGSEKLFF. CDR3 bases: TGTGCCAGCAGTTCAAGGGGGAGTGGATCCGAAAAACTGTTTTTT.

This clone was counted once. The chain combines TRBV29-1 with TRBJ1-1; D is undetermined. From germline, CDR1 is SQVTM and CDR2 ANQGSEA. V shed 2 bases and J shed 4 bases, with 11 bases lying between them. There are 13 residues in the CDR3. Here the CDR3 DNA reads TGCAGCGTTGAATGGGGAGTGGGCACTGAAGCTTTCTTT. This encodes CSVEWGVGTEAFF.

The chain has TRBV12-3 or TRBV12-4 and TRBJ1-2; TRBD1 agrees at 7 bases. CDR3 length: 12 amino acids. After removal of 0 bases from V and 12 bases from J, the junction contained 4 bases not matched to a gene. CDR3 in DNA: TGTGCCAGCAGTTTAGCAGGGGGCGCCCACACCTTC. Encoded protein: CASSLAGGAHTF.

The rearrangement uses TRBV6-5 and TRBJ2-4, with TRBD2 as a possible D gene (6 bases). The CDR3 consists of 15 residues. Between the trimmed V and J ends, which lost 5 bases and 7 bases, there was a span of 18 bases. From germline, CDR1 is MNHEY and CDR2 SVGAGI. CDR3 residues: CASSPLQEGNNIQYF. The CDR3, as DNA: TGTGCCAGCAGTCCCCTACAGGAGGGGAATAACATTCAGTACTTC.

This chain connects TRBV6-5 to TRBJ1-4; TRBD1 aligns across 9 bases. This CDR3 contains 15 residues. CDR1 MNHEY and CDR2 SVGAGI come from the germline V gene. V was pared by 6 bases and J by 7 bases, with 9 bases of the junction left unmatched. CDR3 sequence (DNA): TGTGCCAGCAGCCCCGGGACAGGGTCTGTTGAAAAACTGTTTTTT. Amino acid sequence: CASSPGTGSVEKLFF.